The clone carrying this T cell receptor beta chain has at least ten counts. The antigen is unknown. Germline assignment: CDR1 PRHDT and CDR2 FYEKMQ (reference sequence). V was clipped by 5 bases and J by 6 bases, with 18 bases between them. The CDR3 length is 15 residues. The entry originates in a study of breast tumors, draining lymph nodes, adjacent tissues. Study-wide points: Findings are consistent with lymph node origin and intratumoral expansion of most tumor T cells. Tumor and nontumor repertoires were significantly more similar in luminal-like than in basal-like breast cancer. Tumor TCR diversity was below lymph nodes but above nontumor tissue. Tumor T cell lymph node origin was a supported hypothesis, not proven.

TCRdb re-analysed the multiplex PCR reads in MiXCR, keeping a single row per CDR3 protein. The sample shows some 110,000 distinct CDR3 sequences, around 30% of them seen only once. Axillary draining lymph nodes of breast cancer patients supplied the node samples. Sample: axillary lymph node tissue. The sequence was collected from a female donor with breast cancer. Some clones in this sample may be carry-over from other donors' samples. The rearrangement uses TRBV13 and TRBJ2-3; maybe TRBD1 (6 bases). CDR3 residues: CASSHNPNREDTQYF. The DNA of the CDR3 is TGTGCCAGCAGCCACAACCCCAACAGGGAGGATACGCAGTATTTT.